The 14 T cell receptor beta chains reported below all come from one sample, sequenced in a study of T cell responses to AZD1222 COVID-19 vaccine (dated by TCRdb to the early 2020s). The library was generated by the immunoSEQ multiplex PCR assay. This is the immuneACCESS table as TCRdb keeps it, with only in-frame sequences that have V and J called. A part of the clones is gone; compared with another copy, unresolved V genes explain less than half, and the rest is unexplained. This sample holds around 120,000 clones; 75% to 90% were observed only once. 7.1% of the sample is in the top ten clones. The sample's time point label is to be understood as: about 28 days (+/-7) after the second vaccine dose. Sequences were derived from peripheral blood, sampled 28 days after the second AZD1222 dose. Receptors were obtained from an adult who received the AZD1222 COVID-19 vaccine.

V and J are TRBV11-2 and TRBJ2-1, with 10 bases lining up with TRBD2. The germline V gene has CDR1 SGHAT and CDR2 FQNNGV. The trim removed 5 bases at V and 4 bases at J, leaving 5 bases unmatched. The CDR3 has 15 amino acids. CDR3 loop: CASSPGTSAYNEQFF. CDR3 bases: TGTGCCAGCAGCCCCGGGACTAGCGCGTACAATGAGCAGTTCTTC.

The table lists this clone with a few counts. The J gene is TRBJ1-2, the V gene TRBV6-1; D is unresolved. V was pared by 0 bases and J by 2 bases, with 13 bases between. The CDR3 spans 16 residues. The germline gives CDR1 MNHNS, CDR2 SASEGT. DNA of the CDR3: TGTGCCAGCAGTGAAGCGGCGGTAAGAACGAACTATGGCTACACCTTC. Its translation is CASSEAAVRTNYGYTF.

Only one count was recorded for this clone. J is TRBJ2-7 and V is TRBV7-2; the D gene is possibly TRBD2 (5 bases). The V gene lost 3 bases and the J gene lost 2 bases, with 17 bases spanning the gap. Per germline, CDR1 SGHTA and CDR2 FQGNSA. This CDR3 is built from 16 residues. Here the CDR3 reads CASSFLGGLKAYEQYF. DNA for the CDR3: TGTGCCAGCAGCTTTCTCGGAGGACTTAAAGCCTACGAGCAGTACTTC.

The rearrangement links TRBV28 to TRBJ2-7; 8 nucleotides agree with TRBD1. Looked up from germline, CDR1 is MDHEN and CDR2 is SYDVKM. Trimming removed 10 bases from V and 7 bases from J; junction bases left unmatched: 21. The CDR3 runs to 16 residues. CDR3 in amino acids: CATTAHKTDRGREQYF. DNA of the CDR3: TGTGCCACTACTGCCCATAAAACCGACAGGGGACGGGAGCAGTACTTC.

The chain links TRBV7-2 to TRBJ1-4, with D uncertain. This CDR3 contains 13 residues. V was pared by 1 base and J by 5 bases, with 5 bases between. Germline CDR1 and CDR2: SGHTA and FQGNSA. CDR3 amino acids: CASSLVANEKLFF. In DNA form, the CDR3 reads TGTGCCAGCAGCTTAGTTGCGAATGAAAAACTGTTTTTT.

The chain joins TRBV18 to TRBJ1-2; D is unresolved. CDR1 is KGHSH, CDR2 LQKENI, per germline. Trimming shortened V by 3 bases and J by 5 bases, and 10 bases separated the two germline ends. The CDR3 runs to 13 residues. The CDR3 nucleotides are TGTGCCAGCTCACCCGCCGTGGATTATGGCTACACCTTC. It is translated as CASSPAVDYGYTF.

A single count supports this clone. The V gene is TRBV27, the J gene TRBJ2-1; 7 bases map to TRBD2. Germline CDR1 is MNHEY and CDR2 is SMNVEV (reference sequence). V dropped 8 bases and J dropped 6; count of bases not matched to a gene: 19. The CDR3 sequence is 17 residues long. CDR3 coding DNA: TGTGCCAGCGGACCTCACTCCGGGGGAGGGCCGGGCAATGAGCAGTTCTTC. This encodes CASGPHSGGGPGNEQFF.

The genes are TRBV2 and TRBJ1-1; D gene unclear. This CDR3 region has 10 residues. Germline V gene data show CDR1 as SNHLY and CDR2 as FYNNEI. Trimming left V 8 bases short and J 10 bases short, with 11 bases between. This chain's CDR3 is CASGRTPAFF. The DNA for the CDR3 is TGTGCCAGCGGCCGGACCCCAGCTTTCTTT. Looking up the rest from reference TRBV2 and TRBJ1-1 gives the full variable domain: EPEVTQTPSHQVTQMGQEVILRCVPISNHLYFYWYRQILGQKVEFLVSFYNNEISEKSEIFDDQFSVERPDGSNFTLKIRSTKLEDSAMYFCASGRTPAFFGQGTRLTVV.

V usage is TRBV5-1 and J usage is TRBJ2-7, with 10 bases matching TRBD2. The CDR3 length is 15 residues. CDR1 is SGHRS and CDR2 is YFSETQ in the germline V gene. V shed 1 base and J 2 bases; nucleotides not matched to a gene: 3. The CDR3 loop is CASSLLSGGAYEQYF. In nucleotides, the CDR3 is TGCGCCAGCAGCTTGCTAAGCGGGGGGGCCTACGAGCAGTACTTC.

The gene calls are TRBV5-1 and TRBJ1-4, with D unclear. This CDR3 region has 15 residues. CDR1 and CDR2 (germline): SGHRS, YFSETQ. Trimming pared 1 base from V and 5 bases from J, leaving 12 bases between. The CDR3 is CASSLNSALNEKLFF. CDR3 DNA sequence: TGCGCCAGCAGCTTGAACTCGGCATTAAATGAAAAACTGTTTTTT.

CDR3 DNA sequence: TGTGCCAGCAGCAACTCAGGTTCCTTCAACTACGAGCAGTACTTC. This sequence encodes CASSNSGSFNYEQYF. This chain links TRBV11-3 with TRBJ2-7; D unclear. Germline CDR1 SGHNT, CDR2 YENEEA. Between the trimmed V and J ends, which lost 5 bases and 3 bases, there was a span of 17 bases. CDR3 length: 15 amino acids.

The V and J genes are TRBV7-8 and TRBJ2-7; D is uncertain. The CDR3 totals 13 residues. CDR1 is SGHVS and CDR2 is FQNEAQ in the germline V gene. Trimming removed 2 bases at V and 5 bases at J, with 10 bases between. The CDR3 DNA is TGTGCCAGCAGCTTAAGGTTCTGGGACGAGCAGTACTTC. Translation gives CASSLRFWDEQYF.

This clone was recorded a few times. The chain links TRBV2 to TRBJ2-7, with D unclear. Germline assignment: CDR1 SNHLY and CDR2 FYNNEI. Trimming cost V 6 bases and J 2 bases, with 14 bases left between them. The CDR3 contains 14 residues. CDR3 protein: CASSRTTTAYEQYF. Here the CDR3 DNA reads TGTGCCAGCAGCAGGACGACGACGGCCTACGAGCAGTACTTC. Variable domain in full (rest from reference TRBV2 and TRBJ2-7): EPEVTQTPSHQVTQMGQEVILRCVPISNHLYFYWYRQILGQKVEFLVSFYNNEISEKSEIFDDQFSVERPDGSNFTLKIRSTKLEDSAMYFCASSRTTTAYEQYFGPGTRLTVT.

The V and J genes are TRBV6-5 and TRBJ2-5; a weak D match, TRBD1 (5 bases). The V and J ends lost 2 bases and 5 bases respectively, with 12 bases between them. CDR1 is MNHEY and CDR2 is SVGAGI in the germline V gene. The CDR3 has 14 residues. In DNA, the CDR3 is TGTGCCAGCAGTTACGGGGCTAGGGTGGAGACCCAGTACTTC. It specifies CASSYGARVETQYF.